This T cell receptor (beta chain) stems from a study of early T cells in non-severe SARS-CoV-2 infection (dated by TCRdb to about 2021). Some background on the complete study: Because TCR sequencing relied on bulk RNA taken from unsorted whole blood, pairing of alpha and beta chains was not possible. Findings and caveats that apply to the study as a whole: VDJdb matching was skewed toward anti-spike CD8 responses and likely underestimated virus-specific expansions by missing private and CD4 specificities.

Remarks on this clonotype: Its antigen is not yet known. Base qualities are not recorded, but no much larger clone differs from it by a single base.

A case-control design nested within a healthcare worker cohort in London, UK, was used, with weekly nasopharyngeal swab PCR tests and blood sampling performed. Healthcare workers were enrolled in the week of the UK lockdown, from 23 to 31 March 2020, and were followed every week for up to about 16 weeks. Library generation was performed with 5' RACE. The run used a NextSeq 500. To correct for sequencing error and PCR bias, the TCR library protocol tagged individual cDNA molecules with unique molecular identifiers. Both TCR alpha and beta chains were sequenced, and tight co-correlation was observed between alpha and beta sequence abundances in each sample. From the authors' description of their analysis: V gene, J gene and CDR3 annotation of TCR sequences was performed with Decombinator V4. Expanded TCRs were defined as changing significantly between any two time points under a Poisson model with p below 0.0001. Abundances of TCRs were expressed as counts per million after normalisation to the total number of TCRs sequenced in each sample. TRAV1-2 paired with TRAJ12, TRAJ20 or TRAJ33 defined MAIT TCRs, while TRAV10 paired with TRAJ18 defined iNKT TCRs. VDJdb, accessed on 1 November 2021, was searched for TCRs annotated for CMV, EBV and SARS-CoV-2, and TCRs annotated for more than one antigen were excluded. In TCRdb, the public reads were trimmed at Q25 with fastp and aligned with MiXCR, with productive beta chains retained. Records with the same CDR3 protein are collapsed into one entry carrying the most frequent genes and DNA. TCRdb's processing, not the authors', yielded these V and J calls. The sample table shows more than 55,000 distinct CDR3 sequences, and around 10% are seen once. Together, the top ten hold 15% to 20% of the sample.

Measured from the cysteine to the phenylalanine, the CDR3 is 14 residues long. Just CDR3 DNA is preserved here, 42 bases in frame from base 1. The source material was whole blood. This TCR derives from an adult who was a healthcare worker with PCR-confirmed SARS-CoV-2 infection or an uninfected control (not recorded which). This chain is built from TRBV21-1 and TRBJ2-5; no DNA check was done on the table's D call, TRBD2. TRBV21-1 is a known pseudogene. The CDR3 corresponds to CASSQPGLQETQYF. The DNA sequence reads TGTGCCAGCAGCCAACCGGGACTACAAGAGACCCAGTACTTC.